The rows below give T cell receptor beta chains drawn from one sample of a study of blood T cell repertoires in COVID-19. Method: immunoSEQ multiplex PCR; TCRdb's copy keeps in-frame clones and lacks some. Found here are some 460,000 clones, around 88% of them singletons; the top ten hold 4.3%. Sequencing was carried out using peripheral blood. Receptor source: a woman aged 30 to 39 with acute or convalescent COVID-19. Each CDR3 is given with its conserved first and last residue. A D gene is named only where the DNA matches it firmly. Clone size is stated in some rows and not others, as once, few, many or a class when expanded.

.	13	TRBD1	TRBV11-2	TRBJ1-1	TGTGCCAGCAGCTTAGAGGGACAGTCCGAAGCTTTCTTT	CASSLEGQSEAFF
.	13	TRBD1	TRBV7-9	TRBJ1-1	TGTGCCAGCAGCCCAAGACAGGGGCGGCAAGCTTTCTTT	CASSPRQGRQAFF
.	11	.	TRBV6-2/TRBV6-3	TRBJ2-7	TGTGCCAGCAGTAACCAGTACGAGCAGTACTTC	CASSNQYEQYF
.	17	.	TRBV21-1	TRBJ2-2	TGTGCCAGCAGATCATTTTGCACAGGGGGCACAACCGGGGAGCTGTTTTTT	CASRSFCTGGTTGELFF
.	13	.	TRBV15	TRBJ2-1	TGTGCCACCACCCTAGACCGGGGCAATGAGCAGTTCTTC	CATTLDRGNEQFF
once	15	TRBD2	TRBV2	TRBJ2-7	TGTGCCAGCAGGCCGGGAGGGGACTATTTGAGAGAGCAGTACTTC	CASRPGGDYLREQYF
.	17	TRBD1	TRBV23-1	TRBJ1-5	TGCGCCAGCAGTCAAACGTCCACTGACAGGGATGATCAGCCCCAGCATTTT	CASSQTSTDRDDQPQHF
.	15	TRBD1	TRBV28	TRBJ2-3	TGTGCCAGCAGTTTTTTAGGACAGGTCACAGATACGCAGTATTTT	CASSFLGQVTDTQYF
.	15	TRBD2	TRBV9	TRBJ2-5	TGTGCCAGCAGCGGACACGGGGGGGGCCAAGAGACCCAGTACTTC	CASSGHGGGQETQYF
once	14	.	TRBV6-5	TRBJ1-1	TGTGCCAGCAGGACAGGACAGTTGAACACTGAAGCTTTCTTT	CASRTGQLNTEAFF
.	15	.	TRBV5-1	TRBJ1-1	TGCGCCAGCAGCCCCGGGGGGGACATGAACACTGAAGCTTTCTTT	CASSPGGDMNTEAFF
.	13	.	TRBV7-2	TRBJ2-3	TGTGCCAGCAGCTTAACGGGCACAGATACGCAGTATTTT	CASSLTGTDTQYF
.	16	TRBD1	TRBV2	TRBJ1-5	TGTGCCAGCAGTAAGGACAGGCTCTCCTTCAACGAGCCCCAGCATTTT	CASSKDRLSFNEPQHF
.	19	TRBD1	TRBV30	TRBJ1-2	TGTGCCTGGAGTCAAATCCGCCTCATTACCAGGGGGAACTACTATGGCTACACCTTC	CAWSQIRLITRGNYYGYTF
few	17	TRBD2	TRBV27	TRBJ2-7	TGTGCCAGCAGTTTATCGGGGCGGGGGGGCCGCTCCTACGAGCAGTACTTC	CASSLSGRGGRSYEQYF
few	15	TRBD2	TRBV7-9	TRBJ2-1	TGTGCCAGCAGCTTAGGTAGCGGGGGGTACAATGAGCAGTTCTTC	CASSLGSGGYNEQFF
.	12	.	TRBV18	TRBJ1-1	TGTGCCAGCTCACCATATAGAGATGAAGCTTTCTTT	CASSPYRDEAFF
.	16	.	TRBV11-2	TRBJ2-2	TGTGCCAGCAGCTCCAAACCCCGAACGAGCACCGGGGAGCTGTTTTTT	CASSSKPRTSTGELFF
.	15	TRBD2	TRBV7-6	TRBJ2-2	TGTGCCAGCAGCTTAGGTCTAGCGGGAACCGGGGAGCTGTTTTTT	CASSLGLAGTGELFF
.	12	.	TRBV3-1/TRBV3-2	TRBJ2-2	TGTGCCAGCAGCCGGGGGCCCGGGGAGCTGTTTTTT	CASSRGPGELFF
.	13	.	TRBV30	TRBJ1-2	TGTGCCTGGAGTGAGAGGGAGCACTATGGCTACACCTTC	CAWSEREHYGYTF
.	17	TRBD1	TRBV5-1	TRBJ1-3	TGCGCCAGCAGCTTAGGGACAGGGATTACTGCTGGAAACACCATATATTTT	CASSLGTGITAGNTIYF
.	12	TRBD1	TRBV12-3/TRBV12-4	TRBJ1-6	TGTGCCAGCAGGACAGGGGTCTCACCCCTCCACTTT	CASRTGVSPLHF
.	13	TRBD1	TRBV18	TRBJ1-2	TGTGCCAGCTCACCGGACAGGATTTATGGCTACACCTTC	CASSPDRIYGYTF
few	14	.	TRBV6-5	TRBJ1-5	TGTGCCAGTAGCAGGGAAGAGGGCAATCAGCCCCAGCATTTT	CASSREEGNQPQHF
once	14	TRBD1	TRBV5-1	TRBJ2-5	TGCGCCAGCAGCTTGAAACAGGGGGTGGAGACCCAGTACTTC	CASSLKQGVETQYF
.	13	.	TRBV12-5	TRBJ1-1	TGTGCTAGTGGTCGTATTAGGAACACTGAAGCTTTCTTT	CASGRIRNTEAFF
.	18	.	TRBV11-2	TRBJ2-6	TGTGCCAGCAGCTTGTTCTCCGGGGATGACGCTGGGGCCAACGTCCTGACTTTC	CASSLFSGDDAGANVLTF
few	13	.	TRBV19	TRBJ1-6	TGTGCCAGTAGACAGTCTCCCAGTTCACCCCTCCACTTT	CASRQSPSSPLHF
.	13	TRBD1	TRBV5-1	TRBJ1-1	TGCGCCAGCAGCTTAGAGGGACAGGGGGGAACTTTCTTT	CASSLEGQGGTFF
once	13	.	TRBV28	TRBJ1-1	TGTGCCAGCAGTTCCCTAGTAGCCCCTGAAGCTTTCTTT	CASSSLVAPEAFF
.	14	TRBD1	TRBV30	TRBJ1-4	TGTGCCTGGAGTCTTACAGGGGGATATGAAAAACTGTTTTTT	CAWSLTGGYEKLFF
many	16	.	TRBV3-1/TRBV3-2	TRBJ2-5	TGTGCCAGCAGCCATCTTTCCGGGATGGAGCAAGAGACCCAGTACTTC	CASSHLSGMEQETQYF
few	14	TRBD2	TRBV19	TRBJ2-2	TGTGACGGGGAACTAGCGGGTTACACCGGGGAGCTGTTTTTT	CDGELAGYTGELFF
.	15	TRBD1	TRBV30	TRBJ2-7	TGTGCCTGGAGTGCGATAGGGGGCTTATCCTACGAGCAGTACTTC	CAWSAIGGLSYEQYF